A single sample is the source of the 31 T cell receptor beta chains below, sequenced in a study of OX40 agonist ivuxolimab in advanced cancers. Sequencing used immunoSEQ multiplex PCR; TCRdb keeps in-frame clones, though not all of them. The sample shows roughly 48,000 clones, approximately 83% of them seen only once. The input for sequencing was CD4+ or CD8+ T cells sorted from blood, taken in a trial of the OX40 agonist ivuxolimab. These receptors were taken from an adult with an advanced solid tumor such as melanoma, head and neck, liver or kidney cancer.

CDR3 region: CASSYEQYF. The CDR3 region has the DNA TGCGCCAGCAGTTATGAGCAGTACTTC. The chain carries TRBV5-1 and TRBJ2-7; no clear D. This CDR3 is 9 amino acids long. Germline-derived CDR1 and CDR2 are SGHRS and YFSETQ. V was clipped by 5 bases and J by 7 bases, with 4 bases between them.

This rearrangement joins TRBV5-1 to TRBJ2-7; TRBD1 matches at 9 bases. This CDR3 has 17 amino acids. Germline CDR1 is SGHRS and CDR2 is YFSETQ. Trimming at V came to 4 bases and at J to 3 bases, leaving 14 bases not matched to a gene. CDR3 DNA sequence: TGCGCCAGCAGCCGCCGACAGGGGGGCAACACGGGCTACGAGCAGTACTTC. Translated, it gives CASSRRQGGNTGYEQYF.

The chain links TRBV6-4 to TRBJ1-4, with a possible D match to TRBD1 (5 bases). V lost 6 bases and J lost 6, with 14 bases in between. Germline V gives CDR1 MRHNA, CDR2 SNTAGT. The CDR3 is 14 residues long. The CDR3, as DNA: TGTGCCAGCAGGGGGGGGAGGGGATATGAAAAACTGTTTTTT. This encodes CASRGGRGYEKLFF.

The rearrangement joins TRBV27 to TRBJ1-1; 8 bases match TRBD1. With 5 bases clipped from V and 12 bases from J, the junction kept 8 bases outside the gene matches. Germline V gives CDR1 MNHEY, CDR2 SMNVEV (reference sequence). The CDR3 is made up of 12 amino acids. CDR3 loop: CASSLGQGISFF. Here the CDR3 DNA reads TGTGCCAGCAGTCTAGGACAGGGAATTTCTTTCTTT.

This chain uses TRBV7-9 with TRBJ2-5, with D possibly matching TRBD2 (5 bases). The V gene lost 3 bases and the J gene lost 0 bases, with 8 bases spanning the gap. There are 14 residues in the CDR3. Germline V CDR1 and CDR2: SEHNR, FQNEAQ (reference sequence). The CDR3 coding sequence is TGTGCCAGCAGCTTTGGACTCAACCAAGAGACCCAGTACTTC. This translates into CASSFGLNQETQYF.

This rearrangement joins TRBV2 to TRBJ2-3, with TRBD1 identical over 11 bases. Germline CDR1 reads SNHLY; CDR2 reads FYNNEI. V lost 5 bases and J lost 3; bases outside the gene matches: 4. This CDR3 comprises 15 residues. CDR3 in amino acids: CASSQDRGRTDTQYF. CDR3 nucleotide sequence: TGTGCCAGCAGTCAGGACAGGGGGCGAACAGATACGCAGTATTTT.

This clone was found once. The J gene is TRBJ2-2, the V gene TRBV7-8, with D hard to call. The V gene's germline CDR1 is SGHVS and CDR2 FQNEAQ. Trimming left V 4 bases short and J 5 bases short, with 2 bases between. The length of the CDR3 is 11 residues. CDR3 region: CASSYTGELFF. DNA for the CDR3: TGTGCCAGCAGCTATACCGGGGAGCTGTTTTTT.

This chain joins TRBV5-5 and TRBJ2-1; 11 bases match TRBD2. Germline values: CDR1 SGHKS, CDR2 YYEKEE (reference sequence). The CDR3 sequence is 16 residues long. V was pared by 4 bases and J by 7 bases, with 10 bases of the junction left unmatched. The CDR3 bases are TGTGCCAGCAGCCACTTATTAGCGGGGGGGCCGAATGAGCAGTTCTTC. It specifies CASSHLLAGGPNEQFF. The full variable domain, completed using reference TRBV5-5 and TRBJ2-1, is DAGVTQSPTHLIKTRGQQVTLRCSPISGHKSVSWYQQVLGQGPQFIFQYYEKEERGRGNFPDRFSARQFPNYSSELNVNALLLGDSALYLCASSHLLAGGPNEQFFGPGTRLTVL.

The rearrangement joins TRBV7-9 to TRBJ1-5; D might be TRBD1 (5 bases). The CDR3 sequence is 15 residues long. Germline lookup yields CDR1 SEHNR and CDR2 FQNEAQ (reference sequence). The V and J ends lost 5 bases and 6 bases respectively, with 17 bases between them. The CDR3 region is CASSRGGDWGQPQHF. CDR3 coding DNA: TGTGCCAGCAGCCGGGGGGGAGATTGGGGTCAGCCCCAGCATTTT.

This chain links TRBV27 with TRBJ2-1; 8 positions match TRBD2. This CDR3 is 16 amino acids long. The V and J ends lost 4 bases and 6 bases, in that order; junction bases with no gene match: 11. Germline lookup yields CDR1 MNHEY and CDR2 SMNVEV (reference sequence). The DNA of the CDR3 is TGTGCCAGCAGTTCCCCGGCCGGGACTAGGTCCAATGAGCAGTTCTTC. It translates to CASSSPAGTRSNEQFF.

To note about this clone: A junction boundary mismatches the germline segment, possibly from a read error. The V call is TRBV7-7, the J call TRBJ2-5; TRBD2 might be the D (5 bases). The CDR3 is 14 amino acids. The germline CDR1 and CDR2 sequences are SSHAT and FNYEAQ (reference sequence). The CDR3 reads CASSPLDYQETQYF. The CDR3 nucleotides are TGTGCTAGCAGCCCCCTGGACTACCAAGAGACCCAGTACTTC.

CDR3 in amino acids: CSGQTPGGSTDTQYF. DNA of the CDR3: TGCAGCGGACAGACCCCGGGGGGCAGCACAGATACGCAGTATTTT. This rearrangement joins TRBV29-1 to TRBJ2-3, with D possibly being TRBD2 (7 bases). There are 15 residues in the CDR3. Trimming left V 7 bases short and J 0 bases short, with 17 bases between. Germline-derived CDR1 and CDR2 are SQVTM and ANQGSEA.

The chain employs TRBV7-2 and TRBJ2-7; maybe TRBD2 (5 bases). The length of the CDR3 is 15 residues. Trimming shortened V by 5 bases and J by 0 bases, and 14 bases separated the two germline ends. The germline V gene has CDR1 SGHTA and CDR2 FQGNSA. CDR3 sequence: CASSPTLGISYEQYF. In DNA form, the CDR3 reads TGTGCCAGCAGCCCTACCCTCGGGATCTCCTACGAGCAGTACTTC.

The chain has TRBV18 and TRBJ1-1, with unresolved D. CDR3 size: 14 residues. Germline loops: CDR1 KGHSH, CDR2 LQKENI. V dropped 4 bases and J dropped 4 bases, with 13 bases sitting between them. The CDR3: CASSREKTITEAFF. As DNA, the CDR3 is TGTGCCAGCTCACGGGAGAAGACCATCACTGAAGCTTTCTTT.

The chain employs TRBV6-1 and TRBJ1-1, with a weak D call TRBD1 (6 bases). V lost 4 bases to trimming and J lost 1 base, with 7 bases between them. Germline assignment: CDR1 MNHNS and CDR2 SASEGT. The CDR3 has 13 amino acids. The CDR3 sequence: CASSGRGNTEAFF. In DNA, the CDR3 is TGTGCCAGCAGTGGCAGGGGGAACACTGAAGCTTTCTTT.

The J gene is TRBJ2-2, the V gene TRBV19; 7 positions match TRBD1. Germline assignment: CDR1 LNHDA and CDR2 SQIVND (reference sequence). J was trimmed by 6 bases and V by 5 bases; bases with no gene match: 6. The CDR3 is 14 amino acids. CDR3 in amino acids: CASSETGMAGELFF. The CDR3 coding sequence is TGTGCCAGTAGTGAGACAGGGATGGCCGGGGAGCTGTTTTTT.

The rearrangement links TRBV5-5 to TRBJ1-4; D remains unclear. This CDR3 is built from 14 residues. The V gene lost 1 base and the J gene lost 1 base, with 5 bases spanning the gap. Per germline, CDR1 SGHKS and CDR2 YYEKEE (reference sequence). CDR3: CASSLQRTNEKLFF. CDR3 DNA sequence: TGTGCCAGCAGCTTGCAGAGAACTAATGAAAAACTGTTTTTT. Using reference TRBV5-5 and TRBJ1-4 for the parts outside the CDR3, the full variable domain is DAGVTQSPTHLIKTRGQQVTLRCSPISGHKSVSWYQQVLGQGPQFIFQYYEKEERGRGNFPDRFSARQFPNYSSELNVNALLLGDSALYLCASSLQRTNEKLFFGSGTQLSVL.

The CDR3 nucleotides are TGCAGCGTTGAAGAACGCCCAGATACGCAGTATTTT. Its protein is CSVEERPDTQYF. This chain joins TRBV29-1 and TRBJ2-3, with unresolved D. V gave up 0 bases and J gave up 4 bases, with 5 bases separating them. The germline CDR1 and CDR2 sequences are SQVTM and ANQGSEA. The CDR3 sequence is 12 residues long.

The rearrangement joins TRBV2 to TRBJ2-1, with D uncertain. V was trimmed by 4 bases and J by 7 bases, leaving 8 bases between them. The CDR3 length is 12 residues. Germline V gives CDR1 SNHLY, CDR2 FYNNEI. The CDR3, as DNA: TGTGCCAGCAGTGTGGGTGCGAATGAGCAGTTCTTC. Amino acids: CASSVGANEQFF.

The V and J genes are TRBV6-6 and TRBJ2-1; D not resolved. CDR3 length: 14 amino acids. In germline, CDR1 is MNHNY, CDR2 SVGAGI (reference sequence). With 2 bases removed from V and 6 bases from J, the gap between germline ends came to 11 bases. The CDR3 DNA reads TGTGCCAGCAGTTACGCAGAAGCGACCAATGAGCAGTTCTTC. Translation: CASSYAEATNEQFF.

CDR3 sequence reads: CASSPLSSVGADTQYF. Written as DNA, the CDR3 is TGTGCCAGCAGCCCCTTGAGCTCCGTCGGTGCAGATACGCAGTATTTT. This chain connects TRBV11-2 to TRBJ2-3; D gene unclear. This CDR3 has 16 amino acids. Looked up from germline, CDR1 is SGHAT and CDR2 is FQNNGV. Deletions cut 5 bases from V and 4 bases from J, with 19 bases between. Full variable domain (outside the CDR3, taken from reference TRBV11-2 and TRBJ2-3): EAGVAQSPRYKIIEKRQSVAFWCNPISGHATLYWYQQILGQGPKLLIQFQNNGVVDDSQLPKDRFSAERLKGVDSTLKIQPAKLEDSAVYLCASSPLSSVGADTQYFGPGTRLTVL.

DNA for the CDR3: TGTGCCTGCGGAAACAGGCCGAACGGGGATGGCTACACCTTC. This encodes CACGNRPNGDGYTF. The V and J genes are TRBV30 and TRBJ1-2; possibly TRBD1 for D (5 bases). The germline gives CDR1 GTSNPN, CDR2 SVGIG (reference sequence). The V end lost 6 bases, the J end lost 6 bases, and 20 bases lay between the germline ends. This CDR3 spans 14 amino acids.

The genes are TRBV11-2 and TRBJ1-5; possible D gene TRBD1, 5 bases. V lost 2 bases to trimming and J lost 0 bases, with 17 bases between them. Germline-derived CDR1 and CDR2 are SGHAT and FQNNGV. The length of the CDR3 is 18 residues. The CDR3 region has the DNA TGTGCCAGCAGCTTAAACCCGAGGCCCAGGGTTAGCAATCAGCCCCAGCATTTT. This gives the protein CASSLNPRPRVSNQPQHF.

The chain couples TRBV5-4 to TRBJ2-7; perhaps TRBD2 as D (6 bases). Germline CDR1 is SGHNT and CDR2 is YYREEE (reference sequence). The V end was cut by 4 bases, the J end by 0 bases, with 11 bases between. This CDR3 comprises 14 residues. The CDR3 sequence: CASSARLVSYEQYF. The DNA of the CDR3 is TGTGCCAGCAGCGCGAGACTAGTCTCCTACGAGCAGTACTTC.

This clone was seen just once. V gene TRBV18 combines with J gene TRBJ2-7; 8 nucleotides agree with TRBD2. The V segment lost 4 bases and the J segment 1 base; nucleotides outside the gene matches: 0. Germline CDR1 reads KGHSH; CDR2 reads LQKENI. This CDR3 has 13 amino acids. The CDR3 nucleotides are TGTGCCAGCTCACTAGCGGGGTCCTACGAGCAGTACTTC. Its translation: CASSLAGSYEQYF.

This clone has a single count. Other DNA sequences in this specimen translate into the identical CDR3. The rearrangement uses TRBV19 and TRBJ1-3; D is unresolved. This CDR3 has 12 residues. V was shortened by 4 bases and J by 0 bases, with 1 base between the two germline ends. Germline V gene sequence: CDR1 LNHDA, CDR2 SQIVND (reference sequence). DNA for the CDR3: TGTGCCAGTAGTACCTCTGGAAACACCATATATTTT. This encodes CASSTSGNTIYF.

The chain joins TRBV2 to TRBJ2-1, with 7 bases lining up with TRBD1. The CDR3 contains 13 residues. Germline V gene data show CDR1 as SNHLY and CDR2 as FYNNEI. Trimming cost V 5 bases and J 6 bases; bases outside gene matches: 4. The CDR3 here is CASSRTGVNEQFF. The CDR3 DNA follows: TGTGCCAGCAGTCGTACAGGGGTCAATGAGCAGTTCTTC.

V gene TRBV30 combines with J gene TRBJ1-1; TRBD1 matches at 7 bases. This CDR3 has 13 residues. The V segment lost 5 bases and the J segment 4 bases; nucleotides outside the gene matches: 7. Germline CDR1 reads GTSNPN; CDR2 reads SVGIG (reference sequence). CDR3 bases: TGTGCCTGGGGCCGGGACAGCCCCACTGAAGCTTTCTTT. Protein product: CAWGRDSPTEAFF. Looking up the rest from reference TRBV30 and TRBJ1-1 gives the full variable domain: SQTIHQWPATLVQPVGSPLSLECTVEGTSNPNLYWYRQAAGRGLQLLFYSVGIGQISSEVPQNLSASRPQDRQFILSSKKLLLSDSGFYLCAWGRDSPTEAFFGQGTRLTVV.

J is TRBJ1-1 and V is TRBV11-2; D unresolved. The V end was cut by 1 base, the J end by 0 bases, with 9 bases between. Germline V CDR1 and CDR2: SGHAT, FQNNGV. The CDR3 length is 15 residues. The CDR3 region is CASSLVVGLNTEAFF. The CDR3, as DNA: TGTGCCAGCAGCTTAGTAGTCGGATTGAACACTGAAGCTTTCTTT.

The genes are TRBV19 and TRBJ1-2; possible D gene TRBD1, 6 bases. V gave up 2 bases and J gave up 2 bases, with 9 bases separating them. The CDR3 is made up of 14 amino acids. Germline loops: CDR1 LNHDA, CDR2 SQIVND (reference sequence). CDR3 protein: CASSINGGNYGYTF. In nucleotides, the CDR3 is TGTGCCAGTAGTATAAATGGGGGCAACTATGGCTACACCTTC.

The rearrangement links TRBV4-1 to TRBJ1-2; maybe TRBD1 (5 bases). V lost 1 base, J lost 2 bases, and 14 bases lay in between. Germline V CDR1 and CDR2: MGHRA, YSYEKL. This CDR3 has 16 amino acids. The CDR3 region is CASSQGLAGRNYGYTF. CDR3 DNA sequence: TGCGCCAGCAGCCAAGGGTTGGCAGGGCGGAACTATGGCTACACCTTC.